The 11 T cell receptor beta chains in this list originate from one sample, sequenced in a study of T cells in Graves' hyperthyroidism and ophthalmopathy. TCR beta CDR3 sequences were amplified from RNA transcripts. The TCR CDR3 first-round RT-PCR relied on the HTBI primer set. Each CDR3 protein is one row after TCRdb ran MiXCR on the multiplex PCR reads. This table has roughly 380,000 distinct CDR3 sequences, approximately 15% appearing once. The sequencing input was blood. The receptors come from a woman aged 60-75 years with Graves' hyperthyroidism.

This clonotype showed up just a few times. V gene TRBV12-3 or TRBV12-4 combines with J gene TRBJ2-1; TRBD2 agrees at 7 bases. This CDR3 is built from 13 residues. V dropped 10 bases and J dropped 6; count of bases not matched to a gene: 9. CDR3 protein: CATRGVAGNEQFF. The CDR3 coding sequence is TGTGCCACTCGCGGGGTAGCGGGCAATGAGCAGTTCTTC.

A single count supports this clonotype. The chain uses TRBV13 and TRBJ1-2, with D possibly being TRBD1 (6 bases). The CDR3 has 14 amino acids. V lost 6 bases and J 8 bases, leaving 19 bases between the germline ends. The germline V gene has CDR1 PRHDT and CDR2 FYEKMQ (reference sequence). The CDR3 reads CASSYQGPERGYTF. DNA for the CDR3: TGTGCCAGCAGTTATCAGGGGCCGGAGAGAGGCTACACCTTC.

This clonotype was recorded many times. V usage is TRBV11-3 and J usage is TRBJ2-3; possible D gene TRBD1, 6 bases. Deletions cut 4 bases from V and 0 bases from J, with 8 bases between. The CDR3 length is 14 residues. Germline values: CDR1 SGHNT, CDR2 YENEEA. CDR3 protein: CASSWGRSTDTQYF. As DNA, the CDR3 is TGTGCCAGCAGCTGGGGGCGGAGCACAGATACGCAGTATTTT.

The sample holds many counts of this clonotype. J is TRBJ2-1 and V is TRBV7-3, with TRBD2 identical over 14 bases. V was clipped by 5 bases and J by 7 bases; unmatched bases: 10. This CDR3 has 17 amino acids. Germline V lookup: CDR1 SGHTA, CDR2 FQGTGA. DNA for the CDR3: TGTGCCAGCAGCCCCCTGATGGGACTAGCGGGAGTTAATGAGCAGTTCTTC. The encoded protein is CASSPLMGLAGVNEQFF. Based on the CDR3 plus reference TRBV7-3 and TRBJ2-1, the full variable domain is GAGVSQTPSNKVTEKGKYVELRCDPISGHTALYWYRQSLGQGPEFLIYFQGTGAADDSGLPNDRFFAVRPEGSVSTLKIQRTERGDSAVYLCASSPLMGLAGVNEQFFGPGTRLTVL.

This clonotype has a handful of counts. The chain has TRBV19 and TRBJ1-1; D uncertain. Germline V gene data show CDR1 as LNHDA and CDR2 as SQIVND (reference sequence). The CDR3 loop spans 12 amino acids. The V gene lost 3 bases and the J gene lost 8 bases, with 10 bases spanning the gap. For the CDR3, the DNA is TGTGCCAGTAGTATGGGCTCTCGGGAAGCTTTCTTT. Residues: CASSMGSREAFF.

There are many counts of this clonotype. The chain recombines TRBV28 with TRBJ1-2; TRBD1 aligns across 10 bases. This CDR3 is 14 amino acids long. From germline, CDR1 is MDHEN and CDR2 SYDVKM. The V and J ends lost 1 base and 9 bases, in that order; junction bases with no gene match: 5. CDR3 region: CASSLSDRGLSYTF. The CDR3 nucleotides read TGTGCCAGCAGTTTATCGGACAGGGGGTTAAGCTACACCTTC.

This clonotype appeared many times. The rearrangement uses TRBV7-6 and TRBJ2-5; 9 bases align to TRBD2. The V and J ends lost 3 bases and 0 bases, in that order; junction bases with no gene match: 2. Germline V CDR1 and CDR2: SGHVS, FNYEAQ. The CDR3 is made up of 15 amino acids. The CDR3 is CASSFSGSYQETQYF. CDR3 nucleotide sequence: TGTGCCAGCAGCTTTAGCGGGAGTTACCAAGAGACCCAGTACTTC. The complete variable domain, with remaining parts taken from reference TRBV7-6 and TRBJ2-5, reads GAGVSQSPRYKVTKRGQDVALRCDPISGHVSLYWYRQALGQGPEFLTYFNYEAQQDKSGLPNDRFSAERPEGSISTLTIQRTEQRDSAMYRCASSFSGSYQETQYFGPGTRLLVL.

This clonotype was recorded many times. The chain joins TRBV6-1 to TRBJ2-1, with 7 nucleotides matching TRBD2. V lost 3 bases and J lost 13; bases outside the gene matches: 6. This CDR3 comprises 12 residues. The germline V gene encodes CDR1 MNHNS and CDR2 SASEGT. This CDR3 is CASSDPGRVQFF. The CDR3 region has the DNA TGTGCCAGCAGTGATCCGGGGAGGGTACAGTTCTTC.

This clonotype came up many times. This chain's CDR3 is CASRQTEYSNQPQHF. The CDR3 DNA is TGTGCCAGCAGGCAAACAGAATATAGCAATCAGCCCCAGCATTTT. The chain links TRBV27 to TRBJ1-5; D not resolved. V was clipped by 6 bases and J by 0 bases, with 12 bases between them. There are 15 residues in the CDR3. Germline CDR1 is MNHEY and CDR2 is SMNVEV (reference sequence).

The chain combines TRBV28 with TRBJ2-1; TRBD2 matches 16 bases. V lost 6 bases and J lost 3; bases outside the gene matches: 8. The V gene's germline CDR1 is MDHEN and CDR2 SYDVKM. The CDR3 is 18 amino acids. The CDR3: CASSYAGTSGRVYNEQFF. Here the CDR3 DNA reads TGTGCCAGCAGCTATGCCGGGACTAGCGGGAGGGTCTACAATGAGCAGTTCTTC.

This clonotype was picked up many times. The chain recombines TRBV20-1 with TRBJ2-1; D gene uncertain. V shed 5 bases and J shed 5 bases, with 19 bases lying between them. The CDR3 runs to 15 residues. CDR1 is DFQATT, CDR2 SNEGSKA, per germline (reference sequence). The CDR3 bases are TGCAGTGCTCTCGGCACTGAGTTTTTCAACAATGAGCAGTTCTTC. Protein: CSALGTEFFNNEQFF.